This record concerns one T cell receptor (beta chain) sequence. The antigen is unknown. Time point of the sample: sample taken at primary tumor resection. In each case, whole RNA from tumor, nontumor lung or frozen PBMC was sequenced unsorted. Around 70 TRACERx patients with early, untreated non-small cell lung cancer donated samples. Per the germline V gene, CDR1 is LGHDT and CDR2 is YNNKEL (reference sequence). This CDR3 has 15 amino acids. The V and J ends lost 0 bases and 3 bases respectively, with 10 bases between them. The data were taken from a study of spatial heterogeneity in lung cancer. Across the study: A consistent excess of beta-chain over alpha-chain sequences was detected. Regarding the study as a whole: Compared with follow-up, resection was when ubiquitous expanded tumor TCRs appeared in blood more.

The library protocol tagged each TCR cDNA with a unique molecular identifier. TCRdb ran MiXCR on the 5' RACE reads and lists one entry per CDR3 protein. The table shows about 82,000 distinct CDR3 sequences, with over 10% occurring only once. The sequence derives from a male donor with early-stage non-small cell lung cancer. The source was PBMCs, collected at surgery. V and J are TRBV3-1 and TRBJ2-3; D possibly corresponds to TRBD1 (6 bases). For the CDR3, the DNA is TGTGCCAGCAGCCAAGATCCCCAGGGGACAGATACGCAGTATTTT. This translates into CASSQDPQGTDTQYF.